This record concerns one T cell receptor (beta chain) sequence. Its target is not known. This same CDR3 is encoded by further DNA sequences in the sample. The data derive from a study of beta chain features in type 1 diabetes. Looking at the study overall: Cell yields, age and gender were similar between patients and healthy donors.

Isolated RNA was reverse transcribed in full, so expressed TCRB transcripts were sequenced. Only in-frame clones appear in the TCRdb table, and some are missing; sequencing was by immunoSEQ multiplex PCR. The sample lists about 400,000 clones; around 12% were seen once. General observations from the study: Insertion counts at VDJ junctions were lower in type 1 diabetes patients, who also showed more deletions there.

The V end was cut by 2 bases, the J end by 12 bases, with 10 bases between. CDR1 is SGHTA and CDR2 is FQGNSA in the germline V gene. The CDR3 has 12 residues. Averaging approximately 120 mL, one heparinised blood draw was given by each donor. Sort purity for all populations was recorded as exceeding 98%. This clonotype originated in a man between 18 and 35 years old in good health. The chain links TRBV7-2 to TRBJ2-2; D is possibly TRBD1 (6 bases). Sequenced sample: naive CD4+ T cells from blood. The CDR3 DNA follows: TGTGCCAGCAGCTTATACAGGGCGAAGCTGTTTTTT. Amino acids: CASSLYRAKLFF.